The present T cell receptor (beta chain) was sequenced within a study of metastatic and nonmetastatic thyroid tumors. Thyroid surgery was preceded by no treatment in any patient. In germline, CDR1 is WSHSY, CDR2 SAAADI. Trimming removed 8 bases from V and 3 bases from J; junction bases left unmatched: 5. The CDR3 extends over 14 amino acids. TCRdb re-clonotyped the PCR reads through MiXCR. This table has tens of thousands of clones, less than 20% appearing once. This clone showed up many times. The receptor was isolated from a female donor with papillary thyroid cancer or a benign thyroid nodule (not recorded which). Some clones in this sample may be carry-over from other donors' samples. Input material: blood. The chain recombines TRBV10-2 with TRBJ1-5; 9 nucleotides align to TRBD1. CDR3 residues: CASAGQGINQPQHF. CDR3 coding DNA: TGCGCCAGCGCGGGACAGGGAATCAATCAGCCCCAGCATTTT.